This T cell receptor beta chain was sequenced in a study of early T cells in non-severe SARS-CoV-2 infection. Looking at the study overall: The study sequenced bulk RNA from unsorted whole blood, with chains unpaired. General observations from the study: Private and CD4 specificities were missed by VDJdb matching, which favored anti-spike CD8 responses.

On this clonotype itself: Antigen: not known.

Unique molecular identifiers (one per individual cDNA molecule) were attached. Via MiXCR, TCRdb re-called the 5' RACE reads, giving one row per CDR3 protein. This table has tens of thousands of distinct CDR3 sequences, 8.5% to 10% appearing once. V was clipped by 3 bases and J by 2 bases, with 4 bases between them. Germline CDR1 and CDR2: SQVTM and ANQGSEA. The CDR3 is made up of 11 amino acids. The source of this sequence is an adult who was a healthcare worker with PCR-confirmed SARS-CoV-2 infection or an uninfected control (not recorded which). Sequenced material: whole blood, taken at baseline. The chain uses TRBV29-1 and TRBJ1-1; D not certain. The CDR3 loop is CSVDRNTEAFF. CDR3 sequence (DNA): TGCAGCGTTGACAGAAACACTGAAGCTTTCTTT.